This T cell receptor (beta chain) was found in a study of cytotoxic CD8 clonotypes in ibrutinib-treated CLL. CDR1 and CDR2 from the germline V gene are MDHEN and SYDVKM. V lost 7 bases and J 1 base, leaving 20 bases between the germline ends. CDR3 size: 17 residues. Worth noting for this clone: Its antigen is as yet unknown.

The study's findings and limits: Public clonotypes proved infrequent, and on treatment they shrank or remained steady.

Sequencing sought depths of 1 in 200,000 to 1 in 1 million T cells. Profiling relied on immunoSEQ multiplex PCR, and the TCRdb table lists in-frame clones only, not all of them. The profile shows 58,000 or so clones, approximately 62% of them singletons. This sequence was found in a human donor with chronic lymphocytic leukemia. V and J are TRBV28 and TRBJ2-1; either TRBD1 or TRBD2 may fit D (5 bases each). The specimen was PBMCs, collected after 12 months of ibrutinib treatment. CDR3 residues: CASTLLQGWGSYNEQFF. In DNA, the CDR3 is TGTGCCAGCACCCTTCTCCAGGGTTGGGGGTCCTACAATGAGCAGTTCTTC.